This T cell receptor (beta chain) was captured in a study of radiation and T cells in renal cell carcinoma. Time point meaning: blood 4 weeks post-SBRT, at nephrectomy. Treatment described: 15 Gy SBRT to primary tumor, nephrectomy 4 weeks later. Sequencing was performed with immunoSEQ multiplex PCR; in TCRdb, only in-frame clones are kept and a portion is missing. The sample holds some 78,000 clones, approximately 90% seen once. The CDR3 runs 14 residues. Germline CDR1 SGHTA, CDR2 FQGNSA. V was cut by 2 bases and J by 4 bases, with 11 bases left in between. The sequencing used blood, collected from a patient whose treatment included radiotherapy and nephrectomy. This rearrangement joins TRBV7-2 to TRBJ1-2, with D unresolved. This sequence was found in a woman between 70 and 85 years old with renal cell carcinoma. CDR3 in DNA: TGTGCCAGCAGCTTACTCGACGGTCCCTATGGCTACACCTTC. It codes for CASSLLDGPYGYTF.